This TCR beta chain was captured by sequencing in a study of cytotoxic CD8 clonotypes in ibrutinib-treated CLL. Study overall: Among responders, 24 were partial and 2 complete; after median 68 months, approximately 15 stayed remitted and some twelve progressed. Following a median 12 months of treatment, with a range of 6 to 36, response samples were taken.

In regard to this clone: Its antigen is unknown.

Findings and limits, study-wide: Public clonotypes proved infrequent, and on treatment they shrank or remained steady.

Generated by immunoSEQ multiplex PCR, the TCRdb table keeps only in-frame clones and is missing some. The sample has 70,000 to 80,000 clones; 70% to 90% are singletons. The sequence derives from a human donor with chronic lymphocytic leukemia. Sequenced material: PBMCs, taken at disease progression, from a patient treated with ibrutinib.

CDR3 loop: CATALSDPYQETQYF. The CDR3, as DNA: TGTGCCACCGCACTTAGCGACCCGTACCAAGAGACCCAGTACTTC. The V call is TRBV10-3, the J call TRBJ2-5; tentative D call: TRBD2 (5 bases). The CDR3 totals 15 residues. CDR1 is ENHRY, CDR2 SYGVKD, per germline. Trimming cost V 10 bases and J 0 bases, with 18 bases left between them.